The subject of this entry is one T cell receptor (beta chain). Method: immunoSEQ multiplex PCR; TCRdb's copy keeps in-frame clones and lacks some. This table has more than 200,000 clones, around 80% appearing once. The CDR3 runs to 16 residues. The V gene's germline CDR1 is SGHDN and CDR2 FVKESK. V was pared by 3 bases and J by 0 bases, with 6 bases of the junction left unmatched. This sample was included in a study of blood T cell repertoires in COVID-19. About the research overall: The United States, Italy and Spain provided the acute and convalescent COVID-19 samples.

This chain links TRBV14 with TRBJ1-2, with 8 nucleotides matching TRBD1. The sequencing input was peripheral blood. The origin of this receptor is a man between 40 and 49 years old with acute or convalescent COVID-19. CDR3 loop: CASSQTGAYANYGYTF. The CDR3 region has the DNA TGTGCCAGCAGCCAGACAGGGGCCTACGCTAACTATGGCTACACCTTC.